These 18 T cell receptor beta chains were sequenced from one sample in a study of a mutant IDH1 vaccine in newly diagnosed glioma. Data came from immunoSEQ multiplex PCR; TCRdb stores just in-frame clones and leaves some out. The profile shows 45,000 to 65,000 clones, around 60% of them singletons. As for time point: week 47, end of study. Doses consisted of 300 ug of mutant IDH1 20-mer peptide each, paired with topical imiquimod. Their recognized antigens are unknown. This material consisted of peripheral blood mononuclear cells (PBMCs), taken from a glioma patient whose treatment included an IDH1 peptide vaccine. These receptors were collected from a man between 40 and 49 years old with glioma. Some clones in this sample may be carry-over from other donors' samples.

The chain carries TRBV14 and TRBJ2-7, with a tentative D call TRBD2 (5 bases). Germline V gene lookup returns CDR1 SGHDN and CDR2 FVKESK. The length of the CDR3 is 15 residues. The V end was cut by 0 bases, the J end by 2 bases, with 11 bases between. The CDR3 region is CASSQDTGNTYEQYF. As DNA, the CDR3 is TGTGCCAGCAGCCAAGACACGGGGAACACCTACGAGCAGTACTTC.

The chain couples TRBV18 to TRBJ1-2, with 7 bases aligning to TRBD1. CDR3 size: 13 residues. V lost 6 bases to trimming and J lost 2 bases; unmatched junction nucleotides: 3. The germline gives CDR1 KGHSH, CDR2 LQKENI. The CDR3 loop reads CASSSTGNYGYTF. The CDR3 DNA is TGTGCCAGCTCGTCGACAGGGAACTATGGCTACACCTTC.

Within the sample, this clone is medium-sized. The chain has TRBV27 and TRBJ1-2; 7 bases align to TRBD1. Trimming removed 5 bases from V and 3 bases from J; junction bases left unmatched: 6. Per the germline V gene, CDR1 is MNHEY and CDR2 is SMNVEV (reference sequence). The CDR3 contains 14 residues. This chain's CDR3 is CASSPTGSHYGYTF. The CDR3 nucleotides read TGTGCCAGCAGTCCGACAGGGTCCCACTATGGCTACACCTTC.

The chain couples TRBV29-1 to TRBJ1-1; D is possibly TRBD1 (6 bases). This CDR3 has 15 residues. Trimming took 6 bases from V and 4 from J, leaving 21 bases between them. From germline, CDR1 is SQVTM and CDR2 ANQGSEA. DNA for the CDR3: TGCAGCGTCCACGGACAGCCGGGGGTGGGCACTGAAGCTTTCTTT. It yields the protein CSVHGQPGVGTEAFF. Variable domain in full (rest from reference TRBV29-1 and TRBJ1-1): SAVISQKPSRDICQRGTSLTIQCQVDSQVTMMFWYRQQPGQSLTLIATANQGSEATYESGFVIDKFPISRPNLTFSTLTVSNMSPEDSSIYLCSVHGQPGVGTEAFFGQGTRLTVV.

The chain combines TRBV5-1 with TRBJ1-4; the D is unclear. The CDR3 is 16 residues long. V was shortened by 0 bases and J by 0 bases, with 9 bases between the two germline ends. Germline V gene data show CDR1 as SGHRS and CDR2 as YFSETQ. The CDR3 region is CASSLDGEATNEKLFF. In nucleotides, the CDR3 is TGCGCCAGCAGCTTGGATGGGGAAGCAACTAATGAAAAACTGTTTTTT.

A remark on this clone: Different DNA sequences within this sample yield the same CDR3. The CDR3 coding sequence is TGTGCCAGTTCGGACAGCTATGGCTACACCTTC. This sequence encodes CASSDSYGYTF. This sequence joins TRBV19 and TRBJ1-2; TRBD1 might be the D (6 bases). Trimming took 8 bases from V and 4 from J, leaving 8 bases between them. The CDR3 covers 11 residues. Germline V CDR1 and CDR2: LNHDA, SQIVND (reference sequence). Looking up the rest from reference TRBV19 and TRBJ1-2 gives the full variable domain: DGGITQSPKYLFRKEGQNVTLSCEQNLNHDAMYWYRQDPGQGLRLIYYSQIVNDFQKGDIAEGYSVSREKKESFPLTVTSAQKNPTAFYLCASSDSYGYTFGSGTRLTVV.

This clone was picked up a small number of times. V usage is TRBV6-5 and J usage is TRBJ2-3; possibly TRBD2 for D (5 bases). The CDR3 covers 15 residues. The V end was cut by 0 bases, the J end by 2 bases, with 9 bases between. Germline CDR1 MNHEY, CDR2 SVGAGI. CDR3 in amino acids: CASSYSRALTDTQYF. CDR3 sequence (DNA): TGTGCCAGCAGTTACTCGCGGGCCCTCACAGATACGCAGTATTTT.

This clone occurred once. J is TRBJ1-2 and V is TRBV4-1, with 8 bases matching TRBD1. V lost 3 bases to trimming and J lost 4 bases; unmatched junction nucleotides: 10. The CDR3 totals 16 residues. Looked up from germline, CDR1 is MGHRA and CDR2 is YSYEKL. The CDR3 nucleotides are TGCGCCAGCAGCCAGCAACAGGGGGTCCTGGGCTATGGCTACACCTTC. Translated: CASSQQQGVLGYGYTF.

This rearrangement joins TRBV13 to TRBJ1-1; TRBD1 is a possible D gene (6 bases). The CDR3 is 15 amino acids. The V and J ends lost 4 bases and 1 base respectively, with 13 bases between them. Germline V CDR1 and CDR2: PRHDT, FYEKMQ (reference sequence). Written as DNA, the CDR3 is TGTGCCAGCAGCTGGGAACAGGGCTGGAACACTGAAGCTTTCTTT. As protein: CASSWEQGWNTEAFF.

V and J are TRBV5-1 and TRBJ2-3; D is undetermined. The V gene lost 0 bases and the J gene lost 2 bases, with 16 bases spanning the gap. Germline CDR1 and CDR2: SGHRS and YFSETQ. The CDR3 runs to 17 residues. CDR3 residues: CASSLVKAFPNTDTQYF. CDR3 nucleotides: TGCGCCAGCAGCTTGGTTAAAGCTTTTCCCAACACAGATACGCAGTATTTT.

V is TRBV7-2 and J is TRBJ2-5; D assignment may be TRBD1 or TRBD2 (5 bases each). Looked up from germline, CDR1 is SGHTA and CDR2 is FQGNSA. V lost 5 bases, J lost 4 bases, and 17 bases lay in between. This CDR3 is built from 15 residues. CDR3 in DNA: TGTGCCAGCAGCCCCCCGGGATGGGGCGCAGAGACCCAGTACTTC. This sequence encodes CASSPPGWGAETQYF.

The chain recombines TRBV19 with TRBJ2-5; 12 positions match TRBD2. V lost 6 bases to trimming and J lost 5 bases; unmatched junction nucleotides: 7. Germline loops: CDR1 LNHDA, CDR2 SQIVND (reference sequence). The CDR3 extends over 15 amino acids. CDR3 sequence reads: CASRSLAGGRETQYF. CDR3 DNA: TGTGCCAGTAGATCCCTAGCGGGGGGGCGCGAGACCCAGTACTTC.

This chain connects TRBV4-1 to TRBJ2-1; D gene unclear. The ends were cut back, 1 base at V and 6 bases at J, with 4 bases in the middle. Germline V gene sequence: CDR1 MGHRA, CDR2 YSYEKL. This CDR3 is built from 12 residues. The CDR3 here is CASSQVGNEQFF. CDR3 nucleotide sequence: TGCGCCAGCAGCCAAGTGGGCAATGAGCAGTTCTTC.

This chain uses TRBV27 with TRBJ2-7; TRBD1 agrees at 8 bases. The CDR3 spans 14 residues. Germline lookup yields CDR1 MNHEY and CDR2 SMNVEV (reference sequence). The V segment lost 3 bases and the J segment 4 bases; nucleotides outside the gene matches: 5. The CDR3 sequence is CASSLSGGWYEQYF. In DNA, the CDR3 is TGTGCCAGCAGTTTGTCAGGGGGCTGGTACGAGCAGTACTTC.

V usage is TRBV30 and J usage is TRBJ2-7; D is uncertain. Trimming cost V 7 bases and J 2 bases, with 18 bases left between them. CDR1 is GTSNPN, CDR2 SVGIG, per germline (reference sequence). The CDR3 extends over 14 amino acids. The CDR3 DNA follows: TGTGCCTTCCTCCGAATGGGCAAGACCTACGAGCAGTACTTC. It codes for CAFLRMGKTYEQYF.

CDR3 residues: CASSFQTGGAWNTEAFF. DNA of the CDR3: TGTGCCAGCAGCTTTCAAACAGGGGGCGCTTGGAACACTGAAGCTTTCTTT. J is TRBJ1-1 and V is TRBV5-6; TRBD1 matches at 9 bases. The CDR3 is 17 residues long. CDR1 is SGHDT and CDR2 is YYEEEE in the germline V gene. V shed 2 bases, J shed 1 base, and the junction held 9 bases outside the gene matches.

The chain employs TRBV6-1 and TRBJ1-4, with no clear D. This CDR3 has 15 amino acids. From germline, CDR1 is MNHNS and CDR2 SASEGT. Between the trimmed V and J ends, which lost 4 bases and 8 bases, there was a span of 17 bases. For the CDR3, the DNA is TGTGCCAGCAGTGGGGAGACGACCGGGGAGGAAAAACTGTTTTTT. This codes for CASSGETTGEEKLFF.

Only a few counts were recorded for this clone. J is TRBJ1-1 and V is TRBV30; no reliable D call. The ends were cut back, 0 bases at V and 8 bases at J, with 13 bases in the middle. Germline CDR1 GTSNPN, CDR2 SVGIG (reference sequence). This CDR3 region has 13 residues. The CDR3 loop is CAWSVQWNPEAFF. The CDR3 bases are TGTGCCTGGAGTGTACAATGGAACCCCGAAGCTTTCTTT.